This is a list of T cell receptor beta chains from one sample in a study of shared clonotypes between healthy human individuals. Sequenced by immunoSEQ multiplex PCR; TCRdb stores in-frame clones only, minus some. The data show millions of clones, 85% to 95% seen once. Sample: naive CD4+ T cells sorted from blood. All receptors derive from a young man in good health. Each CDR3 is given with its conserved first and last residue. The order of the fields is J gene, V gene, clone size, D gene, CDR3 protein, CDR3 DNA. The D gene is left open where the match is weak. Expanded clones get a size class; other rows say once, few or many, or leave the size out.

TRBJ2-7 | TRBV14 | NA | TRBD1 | CASSQGQGSFEQYF | TGTGCCAGCAGCCAAGGACAGGGGTCGTTCGAGCAGTACTTC
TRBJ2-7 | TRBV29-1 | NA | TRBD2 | CSVPNRSLAGLFYEQYF | TGCAGCGTTCCCAACCGGTCCCTAGCGGGACTTTTCTACGAGCAGTACTTC
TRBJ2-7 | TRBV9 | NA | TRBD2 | CASSIGLADEQYF | TGTGCCAGCAGCATTGGACTAGCGGACGAGCAGTACTTC
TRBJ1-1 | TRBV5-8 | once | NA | CASSLRDRNTEAFF | TGTGCCAGCAGCTTGAGAGACCGGAACACTGAAGCTTTCTTT
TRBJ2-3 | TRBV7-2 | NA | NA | CASSSGGYSTDTQYF | TGTGCCAGCAGCTCCGGGGGATACAGCACAGATACGCAGTATTTT
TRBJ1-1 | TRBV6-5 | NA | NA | CASTGDWGEDTEAFF | TGTGCCAGCACGGGAGATTGGGGTGAGGACACTGAAGCTTTCTTT
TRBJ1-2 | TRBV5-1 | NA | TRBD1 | CASSLHHRGRGAFNYGYTF | TGCGCCAGCAGCTTACACCACAGGGGTCGTGGTGCGTTCAACTATGGCTACACCTTC
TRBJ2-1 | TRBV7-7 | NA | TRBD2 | CASSLERGGRQFF | TGTGCTAGCAGCTTAGAGCGGGGGGGTCGACAGTTCTTC
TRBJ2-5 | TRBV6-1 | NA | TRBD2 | CASSETSGQETQYF | TGTGCCAGCAGTGAGACTAGCGGCCAAGAGACCCAGTACTTC
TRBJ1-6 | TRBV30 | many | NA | CAWTPTSNSYNSPLHF | TGTGCCTGGACCCCGACATCGAACTCCTATAATTCACCCCTCCACTTT
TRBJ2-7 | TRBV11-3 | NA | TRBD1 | CASSHQQGLAYEQYF | TGTGCCAGCAGCCACCAACAGGGGTTGGCCTACGAGCAGTACTTC
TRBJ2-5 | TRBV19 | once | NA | CASSPRRGGPLETQYF | TGTGCCAGTAGCCCCCGACGAGGGGGTCCCTTGGAGACCCAGTACTTC
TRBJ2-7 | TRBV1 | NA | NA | CTSSQGGGYEQYF | TGCACCAGCAGCCAAGGAGGGGGGTATGAGCAGTACTTC
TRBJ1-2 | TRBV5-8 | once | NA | CASSSEARVSSGYTF | TGTGCCAGCAGCTCAGAGGCCAGGGTATCTAGTGGCTACACCTTC
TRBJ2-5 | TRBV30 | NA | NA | CAWSVDRWGTQYF | TGTGCCTGGAGTGTGGACAGATGGGGGACCCAGTACTTC
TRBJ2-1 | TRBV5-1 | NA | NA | CASSARDFYNEQFF | TGCGCCAGCAGCGCCCGTGACTTCTACAATGAGCAGTTCTTC
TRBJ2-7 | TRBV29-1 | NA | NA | CSVEPRAGYEQYF | TGCAGCGTTGAACCCAGGGCGGGCTACGAGCAGTACTTC
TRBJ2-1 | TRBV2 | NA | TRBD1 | CASTHRGENEQFF | TGTGCCAGCACCCACAGGGGAGAAAATGAGCAGTTCTTC
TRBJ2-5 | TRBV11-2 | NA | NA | CASSARSHQETQYF | TGTGCCAGCAGCGCCCGATCGCACCAAGAGACCCAGTACTTC
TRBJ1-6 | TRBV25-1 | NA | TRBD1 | CASTPGGSYNSPLHF | TGTGCCAGCACCCCAGGGGGCTCCTATAATTCACCCCTCCACTTT
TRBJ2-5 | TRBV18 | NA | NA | CASSPLGTKYQETQYF | TGTGCCAGCTCACCTCTGGGGACAAAGTACCAAGAGACCCAGTACTTC
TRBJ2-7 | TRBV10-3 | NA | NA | CAISESPNLYEQYF | TGTGCCATCAGTGAGTCGCCTAATCTATACGAGCAGTACTTC
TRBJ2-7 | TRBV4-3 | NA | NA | CASSQEVSLGYEQYF | TGCGCCAGCAGCCAAGAAGTCTCTCTAGGCTACGAGCAGTACTTC
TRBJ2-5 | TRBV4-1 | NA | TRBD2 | CASSREASGLQETQYF | TGCGCCAGCAGCCGTGAGGCTAGCGGGCTTCAAGAGACCCAGTACTTC
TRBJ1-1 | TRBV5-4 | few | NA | CASSLAGSTEAFF | TGTGCCAGCAGCTTGGCAGGGTCCACTGAAGCTTTCTTT
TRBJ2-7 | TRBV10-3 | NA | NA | CAISEYAGGGEQYF | TGTGCCATCAGTGAGTACGCCGGGGGAGGCGAGCAGTACTTC
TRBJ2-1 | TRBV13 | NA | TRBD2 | CASSSGLAGGHVDEQFF | TGTGCCAGCAGCTCAGGACTAGCGGGAGGTCATGTCGATGAGCAGTTCTTC